The 2 T cell receptor beta chains given below trace back to one sample, sequenced in a study of blood T cell repertoires in COVID-19. Only in-frame clones appear in the TCRdb table, and some are missing; sequencing was by immunoSEQ multiplex PCR. The sample holds approximately 230,000 clones, 85% to 90% seen once. Sequencing was carried out using peripheral blood. These receptors were taken from a man at least 80 years old with acute or convalescent COVID-19.

The chain employs TRBV7-2 and TRBJ2-1; 8 bases match TRBD1. The junction had 8 bases not matched to a gene; V was cut back by 3 bases and J by 7 bases. The CDR3 consists of 15 residues. CDR1 is SGHTA, CDR2 FQGNSA, per germline. The CDR3 region is CASSFGQGLRNEQFF. The CDR3, as DNA: TGTGCCAGCAGCTTTGGACAGGGCCTACGGAATGAGCAGTTCTTC.

This chain joins TRBV7-2 and TRBJ2-5; 7 positions agree with TRBD1. Germline loops: CDR1 SGHTA, CDR2 FQGNSA. V lost 4 bases and J lost 4; bases outside the gene matches: 9. The CDR3 totals 15 residues. The CDR3 loop reads CASSSQGVEGETQYF. CDR3 DNA sequence: TGTGCCAGCAGCTCCCAGGGGGTAGAAGGAGAGACCCAGTACTTC.